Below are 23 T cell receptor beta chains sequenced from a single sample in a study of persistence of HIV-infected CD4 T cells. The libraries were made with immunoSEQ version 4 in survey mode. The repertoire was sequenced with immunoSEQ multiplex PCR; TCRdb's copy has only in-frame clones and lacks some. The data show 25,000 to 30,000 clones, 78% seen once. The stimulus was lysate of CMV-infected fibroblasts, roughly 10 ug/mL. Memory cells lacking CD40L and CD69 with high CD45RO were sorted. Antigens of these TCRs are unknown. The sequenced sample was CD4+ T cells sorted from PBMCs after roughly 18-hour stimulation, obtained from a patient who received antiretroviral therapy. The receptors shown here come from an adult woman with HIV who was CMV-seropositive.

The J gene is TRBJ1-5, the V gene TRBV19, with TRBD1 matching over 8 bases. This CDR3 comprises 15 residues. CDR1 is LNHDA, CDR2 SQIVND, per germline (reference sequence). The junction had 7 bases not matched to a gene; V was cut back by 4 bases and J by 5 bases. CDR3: CASSTGQGGHQPQHF. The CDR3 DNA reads TGTGCCAGTAGTACCGGACAGGGAGGGCATCAGCCCCAGCATTTT.

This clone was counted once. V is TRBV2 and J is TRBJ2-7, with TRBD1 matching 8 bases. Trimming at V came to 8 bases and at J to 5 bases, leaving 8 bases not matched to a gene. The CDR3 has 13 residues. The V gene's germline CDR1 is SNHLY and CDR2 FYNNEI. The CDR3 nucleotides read TGTGCCAGCGCCGGGACAGGTAGCCACGAGCAGTACTTC. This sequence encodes CASAGTGSHEQYF.

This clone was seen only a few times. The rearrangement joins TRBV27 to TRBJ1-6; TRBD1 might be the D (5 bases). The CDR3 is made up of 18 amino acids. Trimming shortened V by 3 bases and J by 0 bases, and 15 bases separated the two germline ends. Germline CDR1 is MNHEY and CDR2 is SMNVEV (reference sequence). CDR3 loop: CASSLVAGGSSYNSPLHF. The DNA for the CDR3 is TGTGCCAGCAGTTTGGTGGCGGGGGGTAGCTCCTATAATTCACCCCTCCACTTT.

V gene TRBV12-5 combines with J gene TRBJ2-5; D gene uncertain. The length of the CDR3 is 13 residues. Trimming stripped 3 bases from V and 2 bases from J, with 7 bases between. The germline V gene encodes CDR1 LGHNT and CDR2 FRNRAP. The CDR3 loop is CASGLRVQETQYF. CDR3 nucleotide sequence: TGTGCTAGTGGTTTAAGGGTACAAGAGACCCAGTACTTC.

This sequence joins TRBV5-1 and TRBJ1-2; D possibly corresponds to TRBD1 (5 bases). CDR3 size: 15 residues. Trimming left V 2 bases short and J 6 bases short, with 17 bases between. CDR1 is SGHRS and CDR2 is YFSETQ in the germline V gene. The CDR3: CASSLPGRAMDGYTF. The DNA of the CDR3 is TGCGCCAGCAGCTTACCAGGGAGGGCGATGGATGGCTACACCTTC.

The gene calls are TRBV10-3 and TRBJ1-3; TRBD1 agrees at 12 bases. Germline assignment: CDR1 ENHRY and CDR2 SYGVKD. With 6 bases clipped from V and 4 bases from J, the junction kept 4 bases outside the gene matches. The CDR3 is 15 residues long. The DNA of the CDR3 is TGTGCCATCAGAGGGACAGGGGGCGACGGAAACACCATATATTTT. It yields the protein CAIRGTGGDGNTIYF.

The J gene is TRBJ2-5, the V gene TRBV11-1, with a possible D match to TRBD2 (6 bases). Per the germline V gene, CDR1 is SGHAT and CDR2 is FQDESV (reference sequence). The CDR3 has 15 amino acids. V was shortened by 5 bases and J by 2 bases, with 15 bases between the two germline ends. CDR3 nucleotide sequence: TGTGCCAGCAGCCTACTGGCGGGGAGTCAAGAGACCCAGTACTTC. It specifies CASSLLAGSQETQYF.

The DNA of the CDR3 is TGTGCCAGCAGCTTTACCAGGAACACCGGGGAGCTGTTTTTT. It yields the protein CASSFTRNTGELFF. This chain uses TRBV7-8 with TRBJ2-2; unclear D gene. The CDR3 is 14 residues long. Germline assignment: CDR1 SGHVS and CDR2 FQNEAQ. Trimming cost V 3 bases and J 1 base, with 6 bases left between them.

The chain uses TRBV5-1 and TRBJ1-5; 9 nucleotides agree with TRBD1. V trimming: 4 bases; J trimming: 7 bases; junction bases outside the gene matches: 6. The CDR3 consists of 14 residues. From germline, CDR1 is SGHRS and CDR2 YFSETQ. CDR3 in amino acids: CASSPTGGRQPQHF. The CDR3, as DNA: TGCGCCAGCAGCCCGACAGGGGGACGACAGCCCCAGCATTTT.

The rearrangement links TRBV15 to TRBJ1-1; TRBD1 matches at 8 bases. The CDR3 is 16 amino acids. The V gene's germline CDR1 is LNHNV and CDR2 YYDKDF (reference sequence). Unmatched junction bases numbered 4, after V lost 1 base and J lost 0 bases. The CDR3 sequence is CATSRARDRMNTEAFF. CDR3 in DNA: TGTGCCACCAGCAGAGCCCGGGACAGGATGAACACTGAAGCTTTCTTT.

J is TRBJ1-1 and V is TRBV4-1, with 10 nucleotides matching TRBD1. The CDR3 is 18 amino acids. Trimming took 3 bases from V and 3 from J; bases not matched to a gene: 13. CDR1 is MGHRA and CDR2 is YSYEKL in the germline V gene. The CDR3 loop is CASSHAISRTGGYTEAFF. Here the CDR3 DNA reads TGCGCCAGCAGCCATGCGATATCCAGGACAGGGGGATACACTGAAGCTTTCTTT.

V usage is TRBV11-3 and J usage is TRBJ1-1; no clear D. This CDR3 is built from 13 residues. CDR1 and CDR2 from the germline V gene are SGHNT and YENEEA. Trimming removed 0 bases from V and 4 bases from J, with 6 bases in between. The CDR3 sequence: CASSLESGTEAFF. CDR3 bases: TGTGCCAGCAGCTTAGAAAGTGGCACTGAAGCTTTCTTT.

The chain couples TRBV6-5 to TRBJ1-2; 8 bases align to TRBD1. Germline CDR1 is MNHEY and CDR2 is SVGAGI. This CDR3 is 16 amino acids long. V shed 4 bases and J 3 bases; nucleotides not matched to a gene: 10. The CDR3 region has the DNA TGTGCCAGCAGTTCCTTACTTAAACAGGGGGACTATGGCTACACCTTC. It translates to CASSSLLKQGDYGYTF.

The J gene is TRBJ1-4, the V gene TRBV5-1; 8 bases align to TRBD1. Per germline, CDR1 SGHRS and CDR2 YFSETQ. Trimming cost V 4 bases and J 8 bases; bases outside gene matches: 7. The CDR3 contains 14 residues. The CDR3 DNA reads TGCGCCAGCAGCACCGGACAGGGAGGGGAAAAACTGTTTTTT. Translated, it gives CASSTGQGGEKLFF.

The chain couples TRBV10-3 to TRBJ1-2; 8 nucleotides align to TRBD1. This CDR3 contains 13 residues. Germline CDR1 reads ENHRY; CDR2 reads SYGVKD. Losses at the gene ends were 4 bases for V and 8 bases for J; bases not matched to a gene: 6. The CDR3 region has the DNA TGTGCCATCAGTGCGGCAGGGGGCGCGGGCTACACCTTC. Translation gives CAISAAGGAGYTF.

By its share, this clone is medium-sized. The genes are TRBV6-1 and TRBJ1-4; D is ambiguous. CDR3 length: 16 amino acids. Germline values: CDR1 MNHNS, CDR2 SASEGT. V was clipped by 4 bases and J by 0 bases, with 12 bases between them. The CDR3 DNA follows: TGTGCCAGCAGTGTCCGGGCCACTACAACTAATGAAAAACTGTTTTTT. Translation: CASSVRATTTNEKLFF.

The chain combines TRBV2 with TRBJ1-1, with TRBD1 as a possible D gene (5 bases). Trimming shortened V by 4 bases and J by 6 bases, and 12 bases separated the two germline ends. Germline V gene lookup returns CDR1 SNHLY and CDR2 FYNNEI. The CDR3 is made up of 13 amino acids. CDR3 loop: CASSAEQESEAFF. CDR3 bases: TGTGCCAGCAGTGCAGAACAGGAATCTGAAGCTTTCTTT.

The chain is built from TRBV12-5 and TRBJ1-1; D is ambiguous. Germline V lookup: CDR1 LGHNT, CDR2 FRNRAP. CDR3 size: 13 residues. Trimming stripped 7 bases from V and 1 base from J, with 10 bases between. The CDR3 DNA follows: TGTGCTAGTGCCCCGGTCCGGAACACTGAAGCTTTCTTT. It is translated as CASAPVRNTEAFF.

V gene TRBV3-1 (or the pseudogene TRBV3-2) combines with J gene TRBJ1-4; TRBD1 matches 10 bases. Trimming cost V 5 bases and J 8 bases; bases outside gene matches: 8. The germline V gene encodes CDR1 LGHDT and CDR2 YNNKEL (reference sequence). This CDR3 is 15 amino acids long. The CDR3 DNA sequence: TGTGCCAGCAGCTTACGGACAGGGGGAAGAGAAAAACTGTTTTTT. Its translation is CASSLRTGGREKLFF.

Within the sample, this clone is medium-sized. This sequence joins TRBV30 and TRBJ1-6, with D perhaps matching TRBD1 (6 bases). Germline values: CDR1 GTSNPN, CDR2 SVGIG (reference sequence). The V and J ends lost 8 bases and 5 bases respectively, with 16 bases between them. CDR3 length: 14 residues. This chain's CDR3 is CARRGQSNNSPLHF. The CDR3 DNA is TGTGCCCGACGCGGACAGTCGAATAATTCACCCCTCCACTTT.

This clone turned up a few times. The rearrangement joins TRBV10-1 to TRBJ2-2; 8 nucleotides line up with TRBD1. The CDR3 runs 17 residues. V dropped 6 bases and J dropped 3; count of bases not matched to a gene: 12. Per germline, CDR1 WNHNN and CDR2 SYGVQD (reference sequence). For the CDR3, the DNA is TGCGCCAGCAGCCACCTCCAGGGGGCCGGGGACACCGGGGAGCTGTTTTTT. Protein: CASSHLQGAGDTGELFF.

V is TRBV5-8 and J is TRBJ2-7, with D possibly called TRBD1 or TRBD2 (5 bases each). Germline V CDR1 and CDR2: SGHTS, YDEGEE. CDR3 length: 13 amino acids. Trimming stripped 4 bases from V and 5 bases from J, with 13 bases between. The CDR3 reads CASSLGEFNEQYV. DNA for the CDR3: TGTGCCAGCAGCCTGGGGGAGTTCAACGAGCAGTACGTC.

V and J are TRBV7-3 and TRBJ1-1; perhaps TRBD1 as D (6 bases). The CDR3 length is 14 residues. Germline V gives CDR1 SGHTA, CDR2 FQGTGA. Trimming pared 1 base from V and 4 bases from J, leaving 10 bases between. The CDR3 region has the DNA TGTGCCAGCAGCTTAAAAGGAGGGGGCACTGAAGCTTTCTTT. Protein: CASSLKGGGTEAFF.